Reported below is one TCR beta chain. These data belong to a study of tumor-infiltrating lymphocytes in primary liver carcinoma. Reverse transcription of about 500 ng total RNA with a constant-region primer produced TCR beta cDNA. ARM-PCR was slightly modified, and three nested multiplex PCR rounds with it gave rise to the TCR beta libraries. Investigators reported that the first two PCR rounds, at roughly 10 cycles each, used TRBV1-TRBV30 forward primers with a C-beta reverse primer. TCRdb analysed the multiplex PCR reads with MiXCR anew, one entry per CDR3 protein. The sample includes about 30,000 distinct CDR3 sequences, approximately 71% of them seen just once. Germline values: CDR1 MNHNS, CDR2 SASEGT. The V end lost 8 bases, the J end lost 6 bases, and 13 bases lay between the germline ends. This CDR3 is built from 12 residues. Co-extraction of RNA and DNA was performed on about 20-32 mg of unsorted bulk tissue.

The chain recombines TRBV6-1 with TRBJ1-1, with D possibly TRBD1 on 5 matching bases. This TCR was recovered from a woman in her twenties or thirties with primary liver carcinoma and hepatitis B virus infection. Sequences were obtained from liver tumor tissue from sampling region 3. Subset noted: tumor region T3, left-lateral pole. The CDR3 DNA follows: TGTGCCAGCGGTCCACAGGACCCTGAAGCTTTCTTT. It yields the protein CASGPQDPEAFF.